This passage covers 14 T cell receptor beta chains from one sample sequenced in a study of T cell repertoires in cytomegalovirus infection. Each CDR3 protein is one row after TCRdb ran MiXCR on the reads. The sample consists of fewer than 550,000 distinct CDR3 sequences, roughly a third of them appearing once. Sequencing input: PBMCs. The source is a human donor in good health (CMV status not recorded). Some clones in this sample may be carry-over from other donors' samples.

This chain links TRBV7-6 with TRBJ2-7; D uncertain. V lost 2 bases and J 6 bases, leaving 14 bases between the germline ends. Germline V gene sequence: CDR1 SGHVS, CDR2 FNYEAQ. This CDR3 is 14 amino acids long. This CDR3 reads CASSLQQYNSEQYF. CDR3 DNA sequence: TGTGCCAGCAGCTTACAACAGTACAACAGCGAGCAGTACTTC.

This clonotype was observed at least ten times. This chain connects TRBV7-2 to TRBJ2-7; 8 bases agree with TRBD1. V dropped 5 bases and J dropped 3; count of bases not matched to a gene: 9. The CDR3 covers 15 residues. Germline CDR1 and CDR2: SGHTA and FQGNSA. The chain's CDR3 is CASSPRTGIGYEQYF. The CDR3 DNA is TGTGCCAGCAGCCCACGGACAGGGATCGGCTACGAGCAGTACTTC.

In nucleotides, the CDR3 is TGTGCCACCTCACCCGCAGTAGGTTCCTACGAGCAGTACTTC. Translation: CATSPAVGSYEQYF. The chain employs TRBV15 and TRBJ2-7, with D unclear. The CDR3 length is 14 residues. Germline V gives CDR1 LNHNV, CDR2 YYDKDF (reference sequence). With 8 bases removed from V and 1 base from J, the gap between germline ends came to 15 bases.

A word on this clonotype: An end of the junction differs from the germline gene, which may be a read error. J is TRBJ2-3 and V is TRBV6-1, with TRBD2 matching 10 bases. Germline V gene sequence: CDR1 MNHNS, CDR2 SASEGT. CDR3 length equals 13 residues. The CDR3 DNA is TGTGCCCGCAGACTAGCGGGCGCAGATACGCAGTATTTT. This translates into CARRLAGADTQYF.

This clonotype was detected once. Given a much more abundant clone one base away, this may be a read error. The final CDR3 position lacks the conserved phenylalanine or tryptophan, pointing to a likely read error. The chain has TRBV11-2 and TRBJ2-3; 8 bases align to TRBD2. The CDR3 consists of 19 residues. The germline V gene encodes CDR1 SGHAT and CDR2 FQNNGV. Losses at the gene ends were 1 base for V and 1 base for J; bases not matched to a gene: 13. CDR3 sequence (DNA): TGTGCCAGCAGCTTAGGGTTCGCGGGGGGCCCCCCCGGCACAGATACGCAGTATTTG. Amino acids: CASSLGFAGGPPGTDTQYL.

A few counts support this clonotype. The chain links TRBV28 to TRBJ1-2; 9 positions match TRBD1. CDR3 length equals 15 residues. Trimming removed 1 base from V and 3 bases from J; junction bases left unmatched: 3. Germline V gene data show CDR1 as MDHEN and CDR2 as SYDVKM. DNA of the CDR3: TGTGCCAGCAGTTTATCGGGACAGGGTTACTATGGCTACACCTTC. Residues: CASSLSGQGYYGYTF.

CDR3 amino acids: CASSLVRTGGTEAFF. DNA for the CDR3: TGTGCCAGCAGTTTAGTCCGGACAGGGGGCACTGAAGCTTTCTTT. The chain links TRBV27 to TRBJ1-1; 10 bases agree with TRBD1. Trimming took 2 bases from V and 4 from J; bases not matched to a gene: 4. The CDR3 is 15 residues long. CDR1 MNHEY and CDR2 SMNVEV come from the germline V gene (reference sequence).

This clonotype occurred many times. This chain joins TRBV6-1 and TRBJ2-7; the match to TRBD1 covers 9 bases. V gave up 5 bases and J gave up 4 bases; unmatched junction bases: 9. The CDR3 is 15 amino acids. Germline values: CDR1 MNHNS, CDR2 SASEGT. The CDR3 protein is CASSNFWTGVYEQYF. DNA for the CDR3: TGTGCCAGCAGTAATTTCTGGACAGGGGTTTACGAGCAGTACTTC.

This clonotype was counted only a few times. The chain employs TRBV19 and TRBJ2-3, with 12 bases fitting TRBD1. The CDR3 totals 17 residues. Germline V gene data show CDR1 as LNHDA and CDR2 as SQIVND (reference sequence). The J segment lost 4 bases and the V segment lost 3 bases, leaving 8 bases of the junction unmatched. CDR3 in amino acids: CASSIEWGTGGADTQYF. The CDR3 DNA follows: TGTGCCAGTAGTATTGAGTGGGGGACAGGGGGCGCAGATACGCAGTATTTT.

This sequence joins TRBV7-6 and TRBJ2-5; D unclear. This CDR3 is built from 16 residues. The ends were cut back, 3 bases at V and 4 bases at J, with 18 bases in the middle. The germline gives CDR1 SGHVS, CDR2 FNYEAQ. The CDR3 nucleotides are TGTGCCAGCAGCTTCGAGGTACCGAGTATAGGAGAGACCCAGTACTTC. Its protein is CASSFEVPSIGETQYF.

The sample holds many counts of this clonotype. V usage is TRBV12-3 or TRBV12-4 and J usage is TRBJ1-6, with TRBD1 matching 11 bases. CDR3 length: 14 residues. Trimming took 5 bases from V and 10 from J; bases not matched to a gene: 4. The CDR3, as DNA: TGTGCCAGCAGTCTCGGGACAGGGGGATCACCCCTCCACTTT. Translated: CASSLGTGGSPLHF.

This clonotype occurred many times. This chain joins TRBV6-1 and TRBJ2-6, with TRBD1 identical over 7 bases. The CDR3 runs to 17 residues. Per germline, CDR1 MNHNS and CDR2 SASEGT. The V gene end was trimmed by 5 bases and the J gene end by 2 bases; junction bases not matched to a gene: 9. CDR3 sequence reads: CASSSRQGLAGANVLTF. The CDR3 DNA follows: TGTGCCAGCAGTTCCCGACAGGGTTTAGCTGGGGCCAACGTCCTGACTTTC.

In its sample, this clonotype was seen many times. The V and J genes are TRBV12-3 or TRBV12-4 and TRBJ1-5; tentatively, D is TRBD1 (6 bases). The CDR3 spans 14 residues. With 5 bases removed from V and 2 bases from J, the gap between germline ends came to 10 bases. The CDR3 protein is CASSPAGGNQPQHF. The CDR3 DNA follows: TGTGCCAGCAGTCCTGCAGGGGGCAATCAGCCCCAGCATTTT.

About this clonotype: This may arise from a read error, as a much more abundant clone is one base away. This CDR3 is CSSSQETSYEQYF. Written as DNA, the CDR3 is TGCTCCAGCAGCCAAGAAACCTCCTACGAGCAGTACTTC. This sequence joins TRBV4-3 and TRBJ2-7, with unresolved D. The CDR3 totals 13 residues. In germline, CDR1 is LGHNA, CDR2 YSLEER.